The clone carrying this T cell receptor (beta chain) showed up just once. Antigen: not known. Trimming at V came to 3 bases and at J to 5 bases, leaving 5 bases not matched to a gene. CDR3 length equals 15 residues. CDR1 and CDR2 (germline): SGHRS, YFSETQ. This sample is drawn from a study of PD-1 blockade in mismatch repair-deficient tumors. At the level of the study: Enrolled 2013-2016, patients had progressing, pretreated mismatch repair-deficient cancers of about a dozen types. Study-level findings and limits: Tumor-resident clones, often absent from pretreatment blood, expanded after pembrolizumab and then contracted.

Sequencing used immunoSEQ multiplex PCR; TCRdb keeps in-frame clones, though not all of them. This table holds some 100,000 clones, 70% to 85% found once. PCR or immunohistochemistry showed mismatch repair deficiency in every enrolled patient. TCR sequencing covered a few patients who responded to pembrolizumab. Sequencing used peripheral blood, obtained about 36 weeks after starting pembrolizumab. V is TRBV5-1 and J is TRBJ1-1, with 12 nucleotides matching TRBD1. The receptor's source is an adult with mismatch repair-deficient cancer. The CDR3 DNA sequence: TGCGCCAGCAGCTCCTGGGGACAGGGGGCAACTGAAGCTTTCTTT. It is translated as CASSSWGQGATEAFF.